This T cell receptor (beta chain) was documented in a study of PD-L1 blockade in urothelial cancer. Whole-study context: Blood underwent analysis 3 weeks (second dose) and 6 weeks after treatment began.

The cohort comprised individuals with locally advanced or metastatic urothelial carcinoma. Sequencing was performed with immunoSEQ multiplex PCR; in TCRdb, only in-frame clones are kept and a portion is missing. The table shows 50,000 to 60,000 clones, with 84% occurring only once. CDR3 length equals 15 residues. Germline V CDR1 and CDR2: SEHNR, FQNEAQ (reference sequence). Trimming removed 0 bases from V and 6 bases from J, with 14 bases in between. The sequencing used PBMCs, collected around atezolizumab (anti-PD-L1) treatment. The clonotype originates from a man aged 35 to 55 with urothelial cancer. V usage is TRBV7-9 and J usage is TRBJ1-2; perhaps TRBD1 as D (5 bases). CDR3 residues: CASSLASQGTDGYTF. The CDR3 coding sequence is TGTGCCAGCAGCTTAGCGAGCCAGGGAACGGATGGCTACACCTTC.